This T cell receptor (beta chain) appears in the sequencing data of a study of tumor-infiltrating lymphocytes in localized non-small cell lung cancer. Findings and caveats of the study: Different pieces of the same tissue went to different assays, confounding technical variation with intratumor heterogeneity. No T-cell fraction difference was seen between IM1 and IM2 tumors. No link was found between tumor T-cell fraction and recurrence-free survival.

Assay used: immunoSEQ multiplex PCR; TCRdb lists only in-frame clones, some missing. The sample has 14,000 to 15,000 clones, about four fifths seen once. About this clone itself: The antigen is undetermined.

Trimming removed 0 bases at V and 3 bases at J, with 6 bases between. The CDR3 runs to 14 residues. Per the germline V gene, CDR1 is KGHSH and CDR2 is LQKENI. The chain couples TRBV18 to TRBJ2-1; D gene uncertain. The receptor was derived from a human donor with non-small cell lung cancer. Sequenced: lung tumor tissue. The CDR3 DNA reads TGTGCCAGCTCACCACCGAACGACTACAATGAGCAGTTCTTC. Translating gives CASSPPNDYNEQFF.